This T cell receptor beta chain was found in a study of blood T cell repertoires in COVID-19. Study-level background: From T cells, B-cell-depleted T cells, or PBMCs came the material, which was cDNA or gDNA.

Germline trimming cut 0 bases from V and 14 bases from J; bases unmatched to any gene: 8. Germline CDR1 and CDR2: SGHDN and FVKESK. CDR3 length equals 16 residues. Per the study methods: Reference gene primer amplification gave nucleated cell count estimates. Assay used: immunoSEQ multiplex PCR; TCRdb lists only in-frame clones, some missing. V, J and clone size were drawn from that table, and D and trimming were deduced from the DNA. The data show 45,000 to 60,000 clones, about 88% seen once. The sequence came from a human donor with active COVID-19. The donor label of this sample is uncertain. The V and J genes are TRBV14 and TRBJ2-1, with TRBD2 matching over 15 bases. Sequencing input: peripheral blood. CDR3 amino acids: CASSQDSWTSGGAKFF. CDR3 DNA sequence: TGTGCCAGCAGCCAAGATAGTTGGACTAGCGGGGGGGCGAAGTTCTTC.